The source of this T cell receptor beta chain is a study of T cells after posttransplantation cyclophosphamide. Study-wide findings and caveats: After PTCy, TRB diversity resembled that of CNI/methotrexate controls. Donor CD8+ memory clones often dominated recipient blood repertoires at later times.

Libraries were prepared by immunoSEQ multiplex PCR; TCRdb keeps only in-frame clonotypes and omits some of them. The sample includes about 37,000 clones, none of them occurring once. CDR3 length: 17 amino acids. Germline V gene data show CDR1 as LNHDA and CDR2 as SQIVND (reference sequence). Trimming took 3 bases from V and 0 from J; bases not matched to a gene: 5. This clone was seen at least ten times. Its antigen is undetermined. On the day of bone marrow donation, the related graft donor provided peripheral blood. The TCR sequence derives from a man aged 25-45 years in good health and a related stem cell transplant donor. Sample: PBMCs. The chain uses TRBV19 and TRBJ2-6; TRBD1 agrees at 7 bases. In DNA form, the CDR3 reads TGTGCCAGTAGTATTTTAGGACAGGTCTCTGGGGCCAACGTCCTGACTTTC. It encodes CASSILGQVSGANVLTF.